This is a list of T cell receptor beta chains from one sample in a study of cytomegalovirus exposure and HLA in healthy donors. Sequenced by immunoSEQ multiplex PCR; TCRdb stores in-frame clones only, minus some. The repertoire holds 100,000 to 150,000 clones, 60% to 80% seen once, with 3.5% to 4.5% in the top ten. The sequenced material came from PBMCs. These receptors were obtained from a man aged 25-45 years in good health and CMV-seronegative. The CDR3 runs from the conserved cysteine through the conserved F or W. A D gene is named only where the DNA matches it firmly. Clone size is given for some rows only: seen once, a few or many times, or a class if the clone is expanded.

v_call	j_call	clone_size	d_call	cdr3_nt	cdr3_aa
TRBV7-9	TRBJ1-2	NA	TRBD1	TGTGCCAGCAGCTTCGGCCAGGGGGCGGGTGGCTACACCTTC	CASSFGQGAGGYTF
TRBV4-2	TRBJ1-5	NA	TRBD1	TGTGCCAGCAGCCCTAGGACAGGCGCCGATAGCAATCAGCCCCAGCATTTT	CASSPRTGADSNQPQHF
TRBV4-1	TRBJ2-7	NA	TRBD2	TGCGCCAGCAGCTTAATAGCGGGGGTCGATTCCTACGAGCAGTACTTC	CASSLIAGVDSYEQYF
TRBV4-1	TRBJ1-5	NA	NA	TGCGCCAGCAGCCAAGATGACCGGGGTTGGGGTCAGCCCCAGCATTTT	CASSQDDRGWGQPQHF
TRBV2	TRBJ1-2	NA	TRBD1	TGTGCCAGCAGTGTTGAGGGGGCGCGGGGCTACACCTTC	CASSVEGARGYTF
TRBV7-9	TRBJ1-1	NA	NA	TGTTCCAGCAGCCCCTACACTGAAGCTTTCTTT	CSSSPYTEAFF
TRBV7-9	TRBJ2-7	NA	TRBD1	TGTGCCAGCAGCTTCGGCGGTATAGGGACAGGACCCTACGAGCAGTACTTC	CASSFGGIGTGPYEQYF
TRBV5-8	TRBJ1-5	NA	TRBD1	TGTGCCAGCAGCTCTCAGGGGGTGGCTGCCCAGCATTTT	CASSSQGVAAQHF
TRBV10-3	TRBJ2-5	NA	TRBD2	TGTGCCATCAGTGAGTCGGCTAGCGGTGAAGGGACCCAGTACTTC	CAISESASGEGTQYF
TRBV5-1	TRBJ1-4	NA	NA	TGCGCCAGCAGCTCGGGAGCTAATGAAAAACTGTTTTTT	CASSSGANEKLFF
TRBV5-5	TRBJ1-1	NA	NA	TGTGCCAGCAGCACGTACAAGAACACTGAAGCTTTCTTT	CASSTYKNTEAFF
TRBV7-3	TRBJ2-5	once	TRBD2	TGTGCCAGCAGCTTAAAGGGAGCCGGGGGGGCATTGGAGACCCAGTACTTC	CASSLKGAGGALETQYF
TRBV11-2	TRBJ1-2	NA	TRBD1	TGTGCCAGCAGCCCCGGACTAACAGGGGGTCATGGCTACACCTTC	CASSPGLTGGHGYTF
TRBV4-3	TRBJ2-7	NA	TRBD1	TGCGCCAGCAGCCAAGATTGGGGACAGGCTACCTACGAGCAGTACTTC	CASSQDWGQATYEQYF
TRBV6-5	TRBJ1-2	few	NA	TGTGCCAGCAGGAGGTCCGTAGAATACTCTTATGGCTACACCTTC	CASRRSVEYSYGYTF
TRBV27	TRBJ1-5	NA	TRBD1	TGTGCCAGCAGTTTAGGGACAGGGAAGAATCAGCCCCAGCATTTT	CASSLGTGKNQPQHF
TRBV6-6	TRBJ2-7	NA	NA	TGTGCCAGCAGAGAGGGTCCTGACGGGTTCGAGCAGTACTTC	CASREGPDGFEQYF
TRBV2	TRBJ1-4	NA	TRBD1	TGTGCCAGCAGGACCGACAGGGGAGGAAGTGAAAAACTGTTTTTT	CASRTDRGGSEKLFF
TRBV19	TRBJ1-3	NA	NA	TGTGCCAGTAGTACTCGACAGAACTCTGGAAACACCATATATTTT	CASSTRQNSGNTIYF
TRBV4-3	TRBJ2-3	once	NA	TGCGCCAGCAGCCAAGACGGGTCCATCGACACAGATACGCAGTATTTT	CASSQDGSIDTDTQYF
TRBV2	TRBJ2-6	NA	NA	TGTGCCAGCACCTGGGCCAGTCTCCGTAGTCCTGGGGCCAACGTCCTGACTTTC	CASTWASLRSPGANVLTF
TRBV5-3	TRBJ1-5	NA	NA	TGTGCCAGAAGCTTCAGGGTACGCCAGCCCCAGCATTTT	CARSFRVRQPQHF
TRBV18	TRBJ2-5	once	TRBD2	TGTGCCAGCTCACCACCGACTAGCGGGGAAGGGACCCAGTACTTC	CASSPPTSGEGTQYF
TRBV10-3	TRBJ1-2	NA	TRBD1	TGTGCCATCAGTGAAGACAGGGAGTTGGGCTACACCTTC	CAISEDRELGYTF
TRBV2	TRBJ2-3	NA	NA	TGTGCCAGCAGGGCCCAGGGCTGGACAGATACGCAGTATTTT	CASRAQGWTDTQYF
TRBV7-9	TRBJ1-2	NA	TRBD1	TGTGCCAGCAGCTTGAGACAGGGGCAGCATTTCTATGGCTACACCTTC	CASSLRQGQHFYGYTF
TRBV7-9	TRBJ2-5	NA	NA	TGTGCCAGCAGCTTATGGGGGGGGCAGGAACAGACCCAGTACTTC	CASSLWGGQEQTQYF
TRBV28	TRBJ1-3	NA	NA	TGTGCCAGCAGCGCTGGAAACACCATATATTTT	CASSAGNTIYF
TRBV11-2	TRBJ2-7	NA	TRBD1	TGTGCCAGCAGCTTAGATCCGGGACAGGGTAACGAGCAGTACTTC	CASSLDPGQGNEQYF
TRBV5-6	TRBJ2-1	NA	NA	TGTGCCAGCAGCTTGGTTCAGGTGGTCTACAATGAGCAGTTCTTC	CASSLVQVVYNEQFF
TRBV2	TRBJ1-6	NA	TRBD1	TGTGCCAGCAGCGCAGGGGGTCGATCACCCCTCCACTTT	CASSAGGRSPLHF
TRBV6-5	TRBJ1-1	NA	NA	TGTGCCAGCAGCCCTGACGCGCAGGGAGGCACTGAAGCTTTCTTT	CASSPDAQGGTEAFF
TRBV28	TRBJ2-3	few	TRBD1	TGTGCCAGCAGGGACAGGGGTCTCACAGATACGCAGTATTTT	CASRDRGLTDTQYF
TRBV4-3	TRBJ2-2	NA	NA	TGCGCCAGCAGAAGACTTGCGAACACCGGGGAGCTGTTTTTT	CASRRLANTGELFF
TRBV6-4	TRBJ2-2	NA	TRBD1	TGTGCCAGCAGTGACTATGAGACAGGGGACACCGGGGAGCTGTTTTTT	CASSDYETGDTGELFF
TRBV6-4	TRBJ1-1	NA	NA	TGTGCCAGCACCCCCTCCCCCGGGAACACTGAAGCTTTCTTT	CASTPSPGNTEAFF
TRBV11-3	TRBJ2-1	NA	NA	TGTGCCAGCAGCCGCGGGGCAGCGTATGCCTACAATGAGCAGTTCTTC	CASSRGAAYAYNEQFF
TRBV28	TRBJ2-7	NA	TRBD2	TGTGCCAGCAGTTCGACTGTAGCGGGCGAGCAGTACTTC	CASSSTVAGEQYF
TRBV5-1	TRBJ2-2	NA	NA	TGCGCCAGCAGCTTGGATAGTCCGAACACCGGGGAGCTGTTTTTT	CASSLDSPNTGELFF
TRBV18	TRBJ2-7	once	TRBD1	TGTGCCAGCTCATTAAACCGGGACAGGCTCACCTACGAGCAGTACTTC	CASSLNRDRLTYEQYF
TRBV19	TRBJ2-7	NA	TRBD2	TGTGCCAGTAGTATAAGAAGGGAACCGGGACTAGCGGCATACGAGCAGTACTTC	CASSIRREPGLAAYEQYF
TRBV2	TRBJ2-1	NA	TRBD2	TGTGCCAGCAGTTTCCCGACTAGCGGGGGGGCTGGTGAGCAGTTCTTC	CASSFPTSGGAGEQFF
TRBV15	TRBJ1-3	NA	NA	TGTGCCACCAGCAGCCACCTAACAGGAATAACTGGAAACACCATATATTTT	CATSSHLTGITGNTIYF
TRBV5-6	TRBJ1-6	NA	NA	TGTGCCAGCAGCTTGTATGGCAGGATTAATTCGCCCCTCCACTTT	CASSLYGRINSPLHF
TRBV15	TRBJ1-2	NA	NA	TGTGCCACCAGCAGAGATACTGACTATGGCTACACCTTC	CATSRDTDYGYTF
TRBV2	TRBJ2-3	NA	NA	TGTGCCAGCACTATGGACAGAGAGTCTACAGATACGCAGTATTTT	CASTMDRESTDTQYF
TRBV18	TRBJ2-5	NA	TRBD2	TGTGCCAGCTCACCGCGGGGGACTCAAGAGACCCAGTACTTC	CASSPRGTQETQYF
TRBV4-1	TRBJ1-3	NA	NA	TGCGCCAGCAGCCAAGATAGAGGCTATGGAAACACCATATATTTT	CASSQDRGYGNTIYF